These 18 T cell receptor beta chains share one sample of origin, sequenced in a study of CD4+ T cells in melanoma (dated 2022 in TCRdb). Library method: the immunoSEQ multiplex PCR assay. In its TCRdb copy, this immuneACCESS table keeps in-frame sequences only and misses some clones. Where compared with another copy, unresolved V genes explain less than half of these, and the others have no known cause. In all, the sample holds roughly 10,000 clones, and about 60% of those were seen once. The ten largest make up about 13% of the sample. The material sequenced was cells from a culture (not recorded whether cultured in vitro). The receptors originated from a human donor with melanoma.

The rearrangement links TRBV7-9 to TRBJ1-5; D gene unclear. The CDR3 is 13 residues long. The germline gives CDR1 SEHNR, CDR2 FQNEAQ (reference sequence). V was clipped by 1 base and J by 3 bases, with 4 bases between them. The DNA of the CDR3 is TGTGCCAGCAGCTTAGGGGTCAATCAGCCCCAGCATTTT. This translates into CASSLGVNQPQHF.

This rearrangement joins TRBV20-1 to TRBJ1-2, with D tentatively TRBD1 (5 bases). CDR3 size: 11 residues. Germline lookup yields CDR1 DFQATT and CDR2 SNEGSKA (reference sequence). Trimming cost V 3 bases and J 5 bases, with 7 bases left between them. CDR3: CSARGPYGYTF. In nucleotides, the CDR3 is TGCAGTGCTAGGGGGCCGTATGGCTACACCTTC.

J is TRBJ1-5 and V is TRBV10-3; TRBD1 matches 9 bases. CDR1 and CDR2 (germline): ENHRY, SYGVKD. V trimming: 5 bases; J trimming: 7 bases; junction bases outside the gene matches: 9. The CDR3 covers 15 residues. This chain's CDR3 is CAISKTGGVFQPQHF. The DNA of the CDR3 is TGTGCCATCAGTAAGACAGGGGGAGTTTTCCAGCCCCAGCATTTT.

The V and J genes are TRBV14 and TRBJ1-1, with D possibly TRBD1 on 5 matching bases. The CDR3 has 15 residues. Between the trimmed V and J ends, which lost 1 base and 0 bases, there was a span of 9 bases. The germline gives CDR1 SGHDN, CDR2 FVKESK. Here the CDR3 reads CASSQVGTMNTEAFF. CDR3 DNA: TGTGCCAGCAGCCAAGTCGGGACGATGAACACTGAAGCTTTCTTT.

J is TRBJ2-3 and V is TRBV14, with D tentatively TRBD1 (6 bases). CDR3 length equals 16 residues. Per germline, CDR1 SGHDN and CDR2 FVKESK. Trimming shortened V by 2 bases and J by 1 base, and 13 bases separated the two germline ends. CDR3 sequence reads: CASSQMTKGGTDTQYF. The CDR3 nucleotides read TGTGCCAGCAGCCAAATGACTAAGGGGGGCACAGATACGCAGTATTTT.

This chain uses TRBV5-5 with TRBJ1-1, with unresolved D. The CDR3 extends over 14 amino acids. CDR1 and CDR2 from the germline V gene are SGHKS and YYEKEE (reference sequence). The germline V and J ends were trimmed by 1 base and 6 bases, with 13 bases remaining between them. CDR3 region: CASSLLSDRSEAFF. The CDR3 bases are TGTGCCAGCAGCTTGTTGTCAGATAGGTCTGAAGCTTTCTTT. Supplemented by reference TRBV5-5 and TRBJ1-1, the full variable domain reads DAGVTQSPTHLIKTRGQQVTLRCSPISGHKSVSWYQQVLGQGPQFIFQYYEKEERGRGNFPDRFSARQFPNYSSELNVNALLLGDSALYLCASSLLSDRSEAFFGQGTRLTVV.

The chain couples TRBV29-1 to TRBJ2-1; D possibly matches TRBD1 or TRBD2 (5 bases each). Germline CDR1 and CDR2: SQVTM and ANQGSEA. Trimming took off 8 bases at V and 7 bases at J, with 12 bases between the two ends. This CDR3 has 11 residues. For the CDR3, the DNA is TGCAGCACCCGATGGGGGAATGAGCAGTTCTTC. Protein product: CSTRWGNEQFF.

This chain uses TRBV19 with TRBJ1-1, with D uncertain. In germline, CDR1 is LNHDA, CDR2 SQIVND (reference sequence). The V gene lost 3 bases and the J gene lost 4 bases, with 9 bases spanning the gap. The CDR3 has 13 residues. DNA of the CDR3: TGTGCCAGTAGTATCCTAGATAGCACTGAAGCTTTCTTT. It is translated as CASSILDSTEAFF.

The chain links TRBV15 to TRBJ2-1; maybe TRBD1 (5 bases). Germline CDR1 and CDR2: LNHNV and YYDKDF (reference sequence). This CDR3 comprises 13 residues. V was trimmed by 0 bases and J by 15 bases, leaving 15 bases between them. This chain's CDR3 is CATSRDYDSSPFF. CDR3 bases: TGTGCCACCAGCAGAGACTATGACAGTTCACCGTTCTTC.

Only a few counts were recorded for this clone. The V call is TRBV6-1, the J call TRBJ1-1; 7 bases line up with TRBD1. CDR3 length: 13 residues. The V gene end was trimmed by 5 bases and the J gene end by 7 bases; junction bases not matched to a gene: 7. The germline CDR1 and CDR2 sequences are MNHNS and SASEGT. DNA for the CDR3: TGTGCCAGCAGTCAAAAACAGGGGATTGAAGCTTTCTTT. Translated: CASSQKQGIEAFF.

CDR3 loop: CASSIRSGTSNQPQHF. The CDR3 DNA follows: TGTGCCAGTAGTATCAGATCCGGGACGTCGAATCAGCCCCAGCATTTT. The V call is TRBV19, the J call TRBJ1-5; tentative D call: TRBD1 (5 bases). Germline CDR1 LNHDA, CDR2 SQIVND (reference sequence). V dropped 3 bases and J dropped 4 bases, with 16 bases sitting between them. This CDR3 has 16 amino acids.

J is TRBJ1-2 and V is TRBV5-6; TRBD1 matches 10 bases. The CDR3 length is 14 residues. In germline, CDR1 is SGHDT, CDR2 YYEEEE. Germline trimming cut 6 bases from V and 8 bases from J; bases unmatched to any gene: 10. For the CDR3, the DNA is TGTGCCAGCACACGTGACAGGGGGCTTCGAGGCTACACCTTC. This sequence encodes CASTRDRGLRGYTF.

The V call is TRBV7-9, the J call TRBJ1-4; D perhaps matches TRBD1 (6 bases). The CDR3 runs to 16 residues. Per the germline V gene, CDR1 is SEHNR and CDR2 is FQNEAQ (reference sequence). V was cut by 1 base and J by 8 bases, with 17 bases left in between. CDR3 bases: TGTGCCAGCAGCTTAGGATCATCGGGGGGCAACGAAAAACTGTTTTTT. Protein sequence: CASSLGSSGGNEKLFF.

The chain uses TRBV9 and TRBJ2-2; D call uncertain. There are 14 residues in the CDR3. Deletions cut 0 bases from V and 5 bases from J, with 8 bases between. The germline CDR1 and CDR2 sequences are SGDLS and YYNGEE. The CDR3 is CASSVATETGELFF. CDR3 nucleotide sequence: TGTGCCAGCAGCGTAGCTACAGAGACCGGGGAGCTGTTTTTT.

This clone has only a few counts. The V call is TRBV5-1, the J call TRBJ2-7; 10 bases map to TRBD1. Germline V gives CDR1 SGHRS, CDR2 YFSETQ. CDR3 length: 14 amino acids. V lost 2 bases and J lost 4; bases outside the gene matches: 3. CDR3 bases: TGCGCCAGCAGCTTCCCGGGACAGGGGTACGAGCAGTACTTC. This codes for CASSFPGQGYEQYF.

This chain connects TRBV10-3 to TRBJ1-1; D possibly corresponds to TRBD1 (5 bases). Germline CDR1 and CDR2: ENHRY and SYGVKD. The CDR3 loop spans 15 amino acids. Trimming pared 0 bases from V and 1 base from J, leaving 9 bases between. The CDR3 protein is CAISESWDGNTEAFF. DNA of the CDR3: TGTGCCATCAGTGAGTCCTGGGACGGGAACACTGAAGCTTTCTTT.

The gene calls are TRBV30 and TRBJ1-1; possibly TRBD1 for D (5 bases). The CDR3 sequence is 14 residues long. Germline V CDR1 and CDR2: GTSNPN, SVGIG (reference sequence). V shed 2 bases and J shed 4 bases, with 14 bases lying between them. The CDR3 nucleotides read TGTGCCTGGAGTCGGGACTTCGGTTCCACTGAAGCTTTCTTT. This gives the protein CAWSRDFGSTEAFF.

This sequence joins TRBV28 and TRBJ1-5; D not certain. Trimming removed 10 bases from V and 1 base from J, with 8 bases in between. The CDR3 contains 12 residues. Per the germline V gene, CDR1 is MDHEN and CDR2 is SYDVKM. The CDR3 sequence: CAIKRSNQPQHF. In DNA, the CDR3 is TGTGCCATTAAAAGGAGCAATCAGCCCCAGCATTTT.